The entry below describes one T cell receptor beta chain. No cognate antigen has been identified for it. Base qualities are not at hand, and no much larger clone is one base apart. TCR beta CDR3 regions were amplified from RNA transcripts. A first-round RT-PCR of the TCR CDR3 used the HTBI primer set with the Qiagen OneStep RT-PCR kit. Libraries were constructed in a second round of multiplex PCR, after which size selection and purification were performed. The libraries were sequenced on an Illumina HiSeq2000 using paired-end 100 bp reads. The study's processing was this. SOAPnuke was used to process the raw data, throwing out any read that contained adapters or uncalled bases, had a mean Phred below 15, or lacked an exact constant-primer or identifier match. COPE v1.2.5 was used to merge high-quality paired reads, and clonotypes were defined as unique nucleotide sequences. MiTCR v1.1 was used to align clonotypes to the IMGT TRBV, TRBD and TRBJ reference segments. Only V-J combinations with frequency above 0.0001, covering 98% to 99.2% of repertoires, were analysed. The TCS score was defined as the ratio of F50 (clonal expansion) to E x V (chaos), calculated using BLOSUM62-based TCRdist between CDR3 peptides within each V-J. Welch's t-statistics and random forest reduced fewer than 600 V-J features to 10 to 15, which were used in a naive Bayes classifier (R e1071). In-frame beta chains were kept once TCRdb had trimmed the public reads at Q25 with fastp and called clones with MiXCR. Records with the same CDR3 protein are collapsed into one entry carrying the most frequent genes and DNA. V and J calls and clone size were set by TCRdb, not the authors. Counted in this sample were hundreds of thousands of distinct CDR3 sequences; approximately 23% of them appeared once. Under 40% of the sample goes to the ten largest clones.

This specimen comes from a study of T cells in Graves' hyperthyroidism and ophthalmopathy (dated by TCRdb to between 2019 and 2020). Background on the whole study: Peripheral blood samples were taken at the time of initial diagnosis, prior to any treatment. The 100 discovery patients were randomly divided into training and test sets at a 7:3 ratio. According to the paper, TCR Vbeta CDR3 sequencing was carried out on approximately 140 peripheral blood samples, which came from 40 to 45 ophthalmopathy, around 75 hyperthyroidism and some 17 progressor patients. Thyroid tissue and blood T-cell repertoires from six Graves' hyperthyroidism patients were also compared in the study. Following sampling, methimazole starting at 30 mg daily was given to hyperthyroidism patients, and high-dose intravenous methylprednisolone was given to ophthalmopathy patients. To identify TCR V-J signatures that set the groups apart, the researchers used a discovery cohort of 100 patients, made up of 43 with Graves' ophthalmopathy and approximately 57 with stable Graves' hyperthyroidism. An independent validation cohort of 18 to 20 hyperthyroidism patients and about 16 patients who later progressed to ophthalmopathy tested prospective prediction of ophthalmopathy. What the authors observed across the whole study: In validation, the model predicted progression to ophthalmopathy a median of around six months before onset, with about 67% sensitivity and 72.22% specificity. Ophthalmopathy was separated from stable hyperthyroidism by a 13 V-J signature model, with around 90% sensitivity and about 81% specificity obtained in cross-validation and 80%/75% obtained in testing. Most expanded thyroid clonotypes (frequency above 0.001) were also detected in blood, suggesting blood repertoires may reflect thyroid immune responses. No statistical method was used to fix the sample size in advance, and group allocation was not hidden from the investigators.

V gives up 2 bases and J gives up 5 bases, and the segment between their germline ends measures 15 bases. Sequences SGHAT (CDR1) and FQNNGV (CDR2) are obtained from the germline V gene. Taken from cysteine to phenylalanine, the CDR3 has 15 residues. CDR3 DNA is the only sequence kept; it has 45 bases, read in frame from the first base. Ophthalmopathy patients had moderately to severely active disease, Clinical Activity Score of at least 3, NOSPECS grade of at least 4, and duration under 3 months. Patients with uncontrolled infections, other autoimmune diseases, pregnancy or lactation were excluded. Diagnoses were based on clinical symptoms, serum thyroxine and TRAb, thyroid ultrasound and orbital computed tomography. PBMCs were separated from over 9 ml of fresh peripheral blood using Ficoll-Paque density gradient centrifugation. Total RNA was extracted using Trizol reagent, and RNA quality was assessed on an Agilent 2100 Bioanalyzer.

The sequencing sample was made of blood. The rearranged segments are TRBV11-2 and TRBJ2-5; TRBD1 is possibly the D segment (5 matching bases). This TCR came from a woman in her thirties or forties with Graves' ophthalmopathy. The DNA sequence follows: TGTGCCAGCAGCTTATTCCAGGGCGTGCAGGAGACCCAGTACTTC. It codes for CASSLFQGVQETQYF. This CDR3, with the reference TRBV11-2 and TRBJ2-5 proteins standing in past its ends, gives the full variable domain EAGVAQSPRYKIIEKRQSVAFWCNPISGHATLYWYQQILGQGPKLLIQFQNNGVVDDSQLPKDRFSAERLKGVDSTLKIQPAKLEDSAVYLCASSLFQGVQETQYFGPGTRLLVL.